This paragraph covers one T cell receptor beta chain sequence. Its antigen is as yet unknown. The same CDR3 also results from other DNA sequences found in this sample. The sample belongs to a study of blood T cell dynamics during melanoma immunotherapy. Study information: Patients with metastatic melanoma got pembrolizumab or nivolumab-ipilimumab as first-line care. Study observations and caveats: The study could not tell melanoma-specific clones from general immune activation.

Specified time point: pre-treatment baseline. Apart from two fast progressors, RECIST 1.1 response was judged 12 weeks post-infusion. No patient had earlier systemic cancer treatment, concurrent immunosuppressants, or another active cancer. TCRdb keeps only in-frame clones here, not all; method: immunoSEQ multiplex PCR. The table lists 15,000 to 20,000 clones, 65% to 90% of them singletons, with about 8% in the top ten. Trimming took 4 bases from V and 6 from J, leaving 16 bases between them. The germline CDR1 and CDR2 sequences are MNHEY and SMNVEV (reference sequence). The CDR3 spans 14 residues. This specimen was blood, taken from a patient treated with checkpoint blockade. The clonotype was recovered from a human donor with melanoma. The V and J genes are TRBV27 and TRBJ2-7, with D possibly matching TRBD2 (7 bases). CDR3 coding DNA: TGTGCCAGCAGTTGGGGGGCAGGGAGGGGCGAGCAGTACTTC. It encodes CASSWGAGRGEQYF.